This T cell receptor (beta chain) is from a study of identical twins. A universal primer site was added by template switching, and unique molecular identifiers were carried by the cDNA. TCRdb processed the 5' RACE reads anew with MiXCR; each CDR3 protein has one entry. The sample shows 1.5 million to 2 million distinct CDR3 sequences, less than 35% of them seen only once. CDR3 size: 14 residues. Trimming took 3 bases from V and 3 from J, leaving 12 bases between them. The V gene's germline CDR1 is MNHEY and CDR2 SMNVEV (reference sequence). Study results and limitations: Memory repertoires lacked the insertion deficit that abundant cord blood beta clonotypes showed. The authors noted that invariant MAIT and iNKT cells could partly confound zero-insertion analyses.

This clonotype occurred a few times. Its antigen is undetermined. The receptor was isolated from a newborn girl in good health. What was sequenced was cord blood. The J gene is TRBJ2-7, the V gene TRBV27; D is uncertain. CDR3 sequence reads: CASSLSSHFYEQYF. CDR3 DNA: TGTGCCAGCAGTTTGAGCTCCCACTTCTACGAGCAGTACTTC.